This TCR beta chain stems from a study of T-cell reconstitution after alpha-beta-depleted transplantation in children. Findings of the study overall: In some patients, recipient T cells and intrathymic progenitors surviving conditioning explained high day-60 diversity.

As regards this clonotype: Antigen specificity is unknown. At one end the junction does not follow the germline gene, possibly because of a read error.

For TCRbeta, the library was prepared with unique molecular identifiers. TCRdb recomputed calls from the PCR reads with MiXCR, one row per CDR3 protein. This sample has a few hundred thousand distinct CDR3 sequences; approximately 10% occur once, and the top ten carry around 20%. This sample comprised peripheral blood, obtained 180 days after TCRalphabeta/CD19-depleted stem cell transplant. This receptor was taken from a male patient aged 2-15 years who had a stem cell transplant for chronic granulomatous disease, so the T cells may come from the graft donor.

CDR3 sequence (DNA): TGTACCAGCAGTTTTGGCCGGTGGCTCAAGGCTCCCAATCAGCCCCAGCATTTT. As protein: CTSSFGRWLKAPNQPQHF. The chain employs TRBV2 and TRBJ1-5; D remains ambiguous. Germline-derived CDR1 and CDR2 are SNHLY and FYNNEI. This CDR3 is 18 amino acids long.